This T cell receptor beta chain was profiled in a study of T cell responses to AZD1222 COVID-19 vaccine. Overall study results and limits: There were repertoire samples only from the period after the peak T cell response. The donor cohort was predominantly white British with a female majority, and clonal diversity may have been underestimated.

Assay: immunoSEQ multiplex PCR; the TCRdb copy retains only in-frame clones and omits some. The sample gives roughly 48,000 clones, roughly 90% of which show up once; about 5% is in the top ten. Remarks on this clone: Its target is not known.

V was clipped by 7 bases and J by 3 bases, with 10 bases between them. Germline CDR1 and CDR2: LNHDA and SQIVND (reference sequence). CDR3 length: 14 amino acids. It was second doses at about 4 or about 12 weeks that were pooled. V gene TRBV19 combines with J gene TRBJ1-6; D remains ambiguous. Sample: peripheral blood, taken 28 days after the second AZD1222 dose. The receptor was isolated from an adult who received the AZD1222 COVID-19 vaccine. The CDR3 is CASTRTDYNSPLHF. In DNA, the CDR3 is TGTGCCAGTACCCGGACGGACTATAATTCACCCCTCCACTTT.